The T cell receptor beta chain described here comes from a study of T cell clonality in common variable immunodeficiency. General study findings and limits: In common variable immunodeficiency, TCR beta chains reportedly carried fewer deletions and N-nucleotide insertions. TCRbeta clonality was increased in CVID versus healthy controls. Shared TCRbeta clones were fewer between CVID subjects than controls.

This clone was counted ten times or more. Antigen unknown. The DNA ends 3 residues before the CDR3 does, and the rest of the CDR3 is filled in from the germline J gene. Sequencing used immunoSEQ multiplex PCR; TCRdb keeps in-frame clones, though not all of them. The sample was found to contain roughly 51,000 clones, and every one recurs. The CDR3 runs to 15 residues. V was clipped by 4 bases and J by 4 bases; unmatched bases: 8. Germline V gene lookup returns CDR1 MNHNS and CDR2 SASEGT. The sequenced sample consisted of peripheral blood mononuclear cells. This clonotype was sampled from a person aged 18 to 70 in good health. The chain links TRBV6-1 to TRBJ1-2, with 8 bases identical to TRBD1. Here the CDR3 reads CASSGQGAESYGYTF. The sequenced CDR3 bases are TGTGCCAGCAGTGGGCAGGGGGCTGAGAGCTATGGC.